This T cell receptor (beta chain) was sequenced for a study of cytomegalovirus exposure and HLA in healthy donors. Across the whole study: There were tens of millions of unique TCRs (from HLA-typed donors) in an early data release.

About this clone: Its target is not known.

Primers: 60 Vbeta forward and 13 Jbeta reverse. Assay: immunoSEQ multiplex PCR; the TCRdb copy retains only in-frame clones and omits some. The table for this sample gives under 40,000 clones. This CDR3 is built from 16 residues. V shed 5 bases and J 5 bases; nucleotides not matched to a gene: 13. From germline, CDR1 is MGHRA and CDR2 YSYEKL. Points from the study as a whole: As a later analysis revealed, the rate of TCR association differed by HLA locus, with DRB1 most and HLA-C fewest. Most subjects had HLA-A and HLA-B alleles reportedly predicted accurately by TCR beta sequences.

V and J are TRBV4-1 and TRBJ2-7, with 9 nucleotides matching TRBD2. The material sequenced was PBMCs. This receptor was obtained from a woman in her forties in good health and CMV-seropositive. The CDR3 loop reads CASSFLGGGALNEQYF. DNA of the CDR3: TGCGCCAGCAGCTTTCTCGGCGGGGGGGCCTTAAACGAGCAGTACTTC.